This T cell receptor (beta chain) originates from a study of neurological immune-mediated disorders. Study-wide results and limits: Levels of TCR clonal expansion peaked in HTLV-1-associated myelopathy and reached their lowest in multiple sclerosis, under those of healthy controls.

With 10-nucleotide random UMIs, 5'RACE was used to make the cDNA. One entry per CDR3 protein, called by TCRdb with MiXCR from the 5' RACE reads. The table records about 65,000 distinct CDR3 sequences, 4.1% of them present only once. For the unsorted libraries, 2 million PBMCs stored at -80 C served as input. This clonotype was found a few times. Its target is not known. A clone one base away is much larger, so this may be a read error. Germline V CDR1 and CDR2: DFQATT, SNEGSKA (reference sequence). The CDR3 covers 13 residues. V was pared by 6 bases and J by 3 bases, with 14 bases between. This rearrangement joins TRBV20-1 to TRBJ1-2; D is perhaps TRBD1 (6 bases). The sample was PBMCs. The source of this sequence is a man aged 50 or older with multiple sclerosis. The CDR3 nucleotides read TGCAGTGCCGATCAGGGGCGTGACTATGGCTACACCTTC. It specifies CSADQGRDYGYTF.